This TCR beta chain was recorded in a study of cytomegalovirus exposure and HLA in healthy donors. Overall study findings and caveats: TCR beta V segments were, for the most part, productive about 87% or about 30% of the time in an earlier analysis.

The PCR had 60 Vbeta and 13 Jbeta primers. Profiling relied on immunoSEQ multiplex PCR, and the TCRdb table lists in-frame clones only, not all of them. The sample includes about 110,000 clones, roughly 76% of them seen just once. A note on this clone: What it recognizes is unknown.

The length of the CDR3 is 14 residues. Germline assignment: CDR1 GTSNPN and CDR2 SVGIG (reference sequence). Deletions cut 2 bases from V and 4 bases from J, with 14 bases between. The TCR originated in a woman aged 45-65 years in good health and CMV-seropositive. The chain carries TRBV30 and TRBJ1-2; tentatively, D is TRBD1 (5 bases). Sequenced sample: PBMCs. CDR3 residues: CAWSSGVGGYGYTF. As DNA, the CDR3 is TGTGCCTGGAGTTCGGGGGTTGGGGGCTATGGCTACACCTTC.